The 23 T cell receptor beta chains listed next were all sequenced from one sample in a study of blood T cell repertoires in COVID-19 (dated by TCRdb to about 2020). The library was generated by the immunoSEQ multiplex PCR assay. TCRdb obtained this table from immuneACCESS and retained in-frame rearrangements with V and J assigned. These tables miss some clones; where compared with another copy, unresolved V genes account for less than half of the shortfall, and the remainder is unexplained. The sample table records hundreds of thousands of clones; roughly four fifths of these occur just once. The top ten constitute approximately 1.9% of the sample. Material for sequencing was peripheral blood. All receptors derive from a woman older than 75 with acute or convalescent COVID-19.

This chain connects TRBV18 to TRBJ1-1; no reliable D call. This CDR3 region has 14 residues. The ends were cut back, 6 bases at V and 1 base at J, with 12 bases in the middle. The germline V gene has CDR1 KGHSH and CDR2 LQKENI. DNA of the CDR3: TGTGCCAGCTCGATACAGTACTCGAACACTGAAGCTTTCTTT. Protein product: CASSIQYSNTEAFF.

The chain uses TRBV5-1 and TRBJ2-7, with a possible D match to TRBD2 (5 bases). CDR3 size: 14 residues. From germline, CDR1 is SGHRS and CDR2 YFSETQ. Trimming left V 2 bases short and J 2 bases short, with 11 bases between. The CDR3 sequence: CASSLTGSPYEQYF. Written as DNA, the CDR3 is TGCGCCAGCAGCTTAACGGGGAGCCCCTACGAGCAGTACTTC.

The chain combines TRBV7-8 with TRBJ1-2, with 7 bases aligning to TRBD1. Germline CDR1 is SGHVS and CDR2 is FQNEAQ. Losses at the gene ends were 5 bases for V and 2 bases for J; bases not matched to a gene: 2. This CDR3 has 13 residues. The CDR3 sequence is CASSADRNYGYTF. DNA for the CDR3: TGTGCCAGCAGCGCGGACAGGAACTATGGCTACACCTTC.

This rearrangement joins TRBV11-2 to TRBJ2-1; TRBD2 matches at 15 bases. CDR1 SGHAT and CDR2 FQNNGV come from the germline V gene. This CDR3 is built from 18 residues. Unmatched junction bases numbered 5, after V lost 5 bases and J lost 0 bases. CDR3 sequence (DNA): TGTGCCAGCAGCGCGGGACTAGCGGGGGGCAGCTCCTACAATGAGCAGTTCTTC. Translating it yields CASSAGLAGGSSYNEQFF.

This clone was detected once. The chain is built from TRBV3-1 (or the pseudogene TRBV3-2) and TRBJ2-5, with a weak D call TRBD1 (6 bases). Per germline, CDR1 LGHDT and CDR2 YNNKEL (reference sequence). There are 15 residues in the CDR3. V lost 2 bases, J lost 5 bases, and 15 bases lay in between. The CDR3 nucleotides read TGTGCCAGCAGCCAATTTTCACAGGGTGGGGAGACCCAGTACTTC. Translating gives CASSQFSQGGETQYF.

The chain couples TRBV6-5 to TRBJ2-3; TRBD1 agrees at 10 bases. The germline V gene encodes CDR1 MNHEY and CDR2 SVGAGI. CDR3 size: 15 residues. Germline trimming cut 10 bases from V and 3 bases from J; bases unmatched to any gene: 10. The CDR3 reads CATGGTGEWTDTQYF. The CDR3 coding sequence is TGTGCCACCGGGGGGACAGGGGAGTGGACAGATACGCAGTATTTT.

This CDR3 reads CASSVVRDLNQPQHF. The CDR3 nucleotides are TGTGCCAGCAGTGTTGTCAGGGACTTAAATCAGCCCCAGCATTTT. The gene calls are TRBV2 and TRBJ1-5, with D maybe TRBD1 (5 bases). This CDR3 is 15 amino acids long. CDR1 and CDR2 (germline): SNHLY, FYNNEI. The V and J ends lost 4 bases and 4 bases respectively, with 14 bases between them.

This chain joins TRBV7-2 and TRBJ1-4; the match to TRBD1 covers 9 bases. Trimming removed 2 bases from V and 8 bases from J; junction bases left unmatched: 6. There are 15 residues in the CDR3. Germline V gene data show CDR1 as SGHTA and CDR2 as FQGNSA. In nucleotides, the CDR3 is TGTGCCAGCAGCTTATCCGGGACAGGGAGAGAAAAACTGTTTTTT. As protein: CASSLSGTGREKLFF.

This chain uses TRBV21-1 with TRBJ1-6; the table's TRBD1 call for D was not verified on the DNA. TRBV21-1 is classified as a pseudogene. The CDR3 runs to 15 residues. CDR3 nucleotide sequence: TGTGCCAGCGGGGGTAACAGGGATAATAATTCACCCCTCCACTTT. This translates into CASGGNRDNNSPLHF.

The sample holds a few counts of this clone. The CDR3 protein is CASSRDRAYNSPLHF. DNA for the CDR3: TGCGCCAGCAGCCGTGACAGGGCCTATAATTCACCCCTCCACTTT. The V call is TRBV4-3, the J call TRBJ1-6; 7 positions match TRBD1. The CDR3 spans 15 residues. Unmatched junction bases numbered 2, after V lost 4 bases and J lost 2 bases. Germline loops: CDR1 LGHNA, CDR2 YSLEER.

The CDR3: CASSLGQIPQATGELFF. The DNA for the CDR3 is TGTGCCAGCAGCTTGGGGCAGATTCCCCAGGCCACCGGGGAGCTGTTTTTT. The rearrangement links TRBV5-6 to TRBJ2-2; D remains ambiguous. With 0 bases removed from V and 4 bases from J, the gap between germline ends came to 16 bases. The V gene's germline CDR1 is SGHDT and CDR2 YYEEEE. CDR3 size: 17 residues. Looking up the rest from reference TRBV5-6 and TRBJ2-2 gives the full variable domain: DAGVTQSPTHLIKTRGQQVTLRCSPKSGHDTVSWYQQALGQGPQFIFQYYEEEERQRGNFPDRFSGHQFPNYSSELNVNALLLGDSALYLCASSLGQIPQATGELFFGEGSRLTVL.

The rearrangement joins TRBV6-6 to TRBJ1-5; D remains unclear. Between the trimmed V and J ends, which lost 1 base and 0 bases, there was a span of 7 bases. From germline, CDR1 is MNHNY and CDR2 SVGAGI (reference sequence). The CDR3 is made up of 15 amino acids. DNA of the CDR3: TGTGCCAGCAGTTACTGGGGAGATAGCAATCAGCCCCAGCATTTT. This codes for CASSYWGDSNQPQHF.

The V gene is TRBV7-2, the J gene TRBJ2-1; 8 bases are a match to TRBD1. The V segment lost 5 bases and the J segment 0 bases; nucleotides outside the gene matches: 6. The germline V gene has CDR1 SGHTA and CDR2 FQGNSA. The CDR3 sequence is 16 residues long. The CDR3 DNA reads as TGTGCCAGCAGCCGTCGGACAGGGAGCTCCTACAATGAGCAGTTCTTC. Its translation: CASSRRTGSSYNEQFF. Complete variable domain (other parts from reference TRBV7-2 and TRBJ2-1): GAGVSQSPSNKVTEKGKDVELRCDPISGHTALYWYRQSLGQGLEFLIYFQGNSAPDKSGLPSDRFSAERTGGSVSTLTIQRTQQEDSAVYLCASSRRTGSSYNEQFFGPGTRLTVL.

The CDR3 DNA follows: TGCGCCAGCAGGGACAGCTCCTACGAGCAGTACTTC. Protein: CASRDSSYEQYF. This sequence joins TRBV5-1 and TRBJ2-7, with D possibly being TRBD1 (6 bases). Deletions cut 5 bases from V and 0 bases from J, with 6 bases between. Germline loops: CDR1 SGHRS, CDR2 YFSETQ. This CDR3 has 12 residues.

This chain uses TRBV14 with TRBJ1-2; no firm D call. CDR1 and CDR2 (germline): SGHDN, FVKESK. This CDR3 is built from 18 residues. Trimming shortened V by 0 bases and J by 0 bases, and 17 bases separated the two germline ends. For the CDR3, the DNA is TGTGCCAGCAGCCAAGACAGGCACAGACCAGAAGCTAACTATGGCTACACCTTC. Translating it yields CASSQDRHRPEANYGYTF.

CDR3 region: CASSLTALRTGNYGYTF. The DNA for the CDR3 is TGTGCCAGCAGCCTTACGGCGCTCCGGACAGGGAACTATGGCTACACCTTC. The chain links TRBV7-9 to TRBJ1-2; TRBD1 aligns across 8 bases. Looked up from germline, CDR1 is SEHNR and CDR2 is FQNEAQ (reference sequence). V shed 5 bases, J shed 2 bases, and the junction held 13 bases outside the gene matches. The length of the CDR3 is 17 residues. Filled out from reference TRBV7-9 and TRBJ1-2, the complete variable domain reads DTGVSQNPRHKITKRGQNVTFRCDPISEHNRLYWYRQTLGQGPEFLTYFQNEAQLEKSRLLSDRFSAERPKGSFSTLEIQRTEQGDSAMYLCASSLTALRTGNYGYTFGSGTRLTVV.

As for this clone: Additional DNA sequences in this sample encode the identical CDR3. V gene TRBV18 combines with J gene TRBJ1-1, with D possibly TRBD1 on 6 matching bases. CDR1 and CDR2 (germline): KGHSH, LQKENI. The V end was cut by 6 bases, the J end by 0 bases, with 11 bases between. The CDR3 extends over 14 amino acids. The DNA of the CDR3 is TGTGCCAGCTCTCGGGACACGCTGAACACTGAAGCTTTCTTT. The encoded protein is CASSRDTLNTEAFF.

The chain joins TRBV11-2 to TRBJ1-1; 10 nucleotides line up with TRBD1. Trimming removed 1 base from V and 8 bases from J; junction bases left unmatched: 10. The CDR3 totals 16 residues. Germline V gives CDR1 SGHAT, CDR2 FQNNGV. CDR3 DNA: TGTGCCAGCAGCTTAGTTTGGGGGACAGGGGCTATAGAAGCTTTCTTT. Translated: CASSLVWGTGAIEAFF. Together with reference TRBV11-2 and TRBJ1-1, the CDR3 gives the full variable domain: EAGVAQSPRYKIIEKRQSVAFWCNPISGHATLYWYQQILGQGPKLLIQFQNNGVVDDSQLPKDRFSAERLKGVDSTLKIQPAKLEDSAVYLCASSLVWGTGAIEAFFGQGTRLTVV.

This chain joins TRBV19 and TRBJ2-1, with 9 bases identical to TRBD1. Germline assignment: CDR1 LNHDA and CDR2 SQIVND (reference sequence). The CDR3 extends over 14 amino acids. Unmatched junction bases numbered 1, after V lost 0 bases and J lost 7 bases. DNA of the CDR3: TGTGCCAGTAGTATAGAACAGGGGGCGAATGAGCAGTTCTTC. This codes for CASSIEQGANEQFF.

The chain joins TRBV10-3 to TRBJ2-7, with D possibly TRBD1 on 6 matching bases. V lost 0 bases, J lost 0 bases, and 9 bases lay in between. CDR3 size: 15 residues. The germline V gene encodes CDR1 ENHRY and CDR2 SYGVKD. CDR3: CAISESATGSYEQYF. CDR3 in DNA: TGTGCCATCAGTGAGTCGGCGACAGGCTCCTACGAGCAGTACTTC.

The chain links TRBV7-9 to TRBJ2-2; D call uncertain. V was trimmed by 1 base and J by 0 bases, leaving 6 bases between them. CDR3 length equals 15 residues. Germline loops: CDR1 SEHNR, CDR2 FQNEAQ (reference sequence). The CDR3 spells CASSLGLANTGELFF. DNA of the CDR3: TGTGCCAGCAGCTTAGGGCTAGCGAACACCGGGGAGCTGTTTTTT.

J is TRBJ1-1 and V is TRBV6-5, with 7 bases identical to TRBD1. Germline lookup yields CDR1 MNHEY and CDR2 SVGAGI. With 7 bases clipped from V and 1 base from J, the junction kept 6 bases outside the gene matches. This CDR3 spans 14 amino acids. CDR3 region: CASIRQGENTEAFF. DNA of the CDR3: TGTGCCAGCATCAGACAGGGCGAGAACACTGAAGCTTTCTTT.

In this sample, this clone turned up once. The CDR3 here is CASSRDRSLRVNEQFF. Written as DNA, the CDR3 is TGCGCCAGCAGCCGGGACAGATCACTGAGGGTAAATGAGCAGTTCTTC. The chain combines TRBV4-3 with TRBJ2-1, with 7 positions matching TRBD1. Germline V CDR1 and CDR2: LGHNA, YSLEER. The CDR3 consists of 16 residues. Trimming removed 4 bases from V and 7 bases from J; junction bases left unmatched: 13.